Presented here are 24 T cell receptor beta chains from one specimen sequenced in a study of blood T cell repertoires in COVID-19. The protocol was immunoSEQ multiplex PCR, while the TCRdb copy is restricted to in-frame clones and leaves out a portion. The table shows about 250,000 clones, with roughly 85% occurring only once. The sequenced material came from PBMCs or T cells enriched from blood (not recorded which). The receptors shown here come from a woman in her forties or fifties with acute COVID-19.

This chain connects TRBV27 to TRBJ2-1; 7 bases align to TRBD1. Germline CDR1 MNHEY, CDR2 SMNVEV (reference sequence). The trim removed 1 base at V and 5 bases at J, leaving 5 bases unmatched. The CDR3 has 15 amino acids. The DNA for the CDR3 is TGTGCCAGCAGTTTATTTGGGACAGAAGACAATGAGCAGTTCTTC. Amino acids: CASSLFGTEDNEQFF.

The gene calls are TRBV7-9 and TRBJ1-3; TRBD1 matches 7 bases. V was clipped by 3 bases and J by 0 bases; unmatched bases: 2. Looked up from germline, CDR1 is SEHNR and CDR2 is FQNEAQ (reference sequence). The CDR3 spans 15 residues. The CDR3 protein is CASSLGQSSGNTIYF. For the CDR3, the DNA is TGTGCCAGCAGCTTGGGACAGAGCTCTGGAAACACCATATATTTT.

The chain uses TRBV4-3 and TRBJ1-4; possible D gene TRBD1, 6 bases. The V gene's germline CDR1 is LGHNA and CDR2 YSLEER. This CDR3 has 14 residues. The V end lost 1 base, the J end lost 8 bases, and 11 bases lay between the germline ends. The CDR3 protein is CASSQGQEKEKLFF. CDR3 DNA: TGCGCCAGCAGCCAAGGACAGGAGAAAGAAAAACTGTTTTTT.

The table lists this clone with a few counts. The rearrangement uses TRBV5-1 and TRBJ2-7, with 8 bases lining up with TRBD2. The CDR3 is made up of 15 amino acids. Germline lookup yields CDR1 SGHRS and CDR2 YFSETQ. The junction had 11 bases not matched to a gene; V was cut back by 4 bases and J by 5 bases. This CDR3 reads CASSPGGGAVHEQYF. In nucleotides, the CDR3 is TGCGCCAGCAGCCCGGGAGGGGGGGCGGTTCACGAGCAGTACTTC.

The chain couples TRBV5-1 to TRBJ1-1, with D perhaps matching TRBD1 (6 bases). CDR1 is SGHRS, CDR2 YFSETQ, per germline. CDR3 length: 15 residues. Trimming shortened V by 1 base and J by 5 bases, and 15 bases separated the two germline ends. This CDR3 reads CASSLRDTRITEAFF. The CDR3 DNA sequence: TGCGCCAGCAGCTTGAGGGACACCCGAATAACTGAAGCTTTCTTT.

The chain combines TRBV4-1 with TRBJ2-1, with TRBD2 matching over 12 bases. There are 17 residues in the CDR3. Germline lookup yields CDR1 MGHRA and CDR2 YSYEKL. The V gene end was trimmed by 0 bases and the J gene end by 9 bases; junction bases not matched to a gene: 9. CDR3 bases: TGCGCCAGCAGCCAAGATAGGACTAGCGGGGTCAGTATTGAGCAGTTCTTC. Amino acid sequence: CASSQDRTSGVSIEQFF.

The sample holds one count of this clone. The chain is built from TRBV10-2 and TRBJ1-4; D perhaps matches TRBD1 (5 bases). CDR3 length: 19 residues. Trimming left V 10 bases short and J 6 bases short, with 33 bases between. Germline CDR1 and CDR2: WSHSY and SAAADI. CDR3 DNA sequence: TGCGCCACCCCACGCCACTGCTGTCGAACGGGGGAACCTGATGAAAAACTGTTTTTT. Translation: CATPRHCCRTGEPDEKLFF.

This rearrangement joins TRBV11-2 to TRBJ2-7, with 10 bases identical to TRBD1. This CDR3 region has 15 residues. Germline CDR1 SGHAT, CDR2 FQNNGV. Trimming at V came to 5 bases and at J to 3 bases, leaving 7 bases not matched to a gene. Here the CDR3 reads CASSTGTGADYEQYF. The CDR3, as DNA: TGTGCCAGCAGCACCGGGACAGGGGCGGACTACGAGCAGTACTTC.

The count of this clone is one. The chain joins TRBV19 to TRBJ2-3, with D uncertain. Per germline, CDR1 LNHDA and CDR2 SQIVND (reference sequence). V was pared by 9 bases and J by 1 base, with 14 bases between. This CDR3 is built from 14 residues. In nucleotides, the CDR3 is TGTGCCAGGGGCCATTTCAACCGCACAGATACGCAGTATTTT. Translated, it gives CARGHFNRTDTQYF.

The chain carries TRBV5-6 and TRBJ1-1, with 7 bases identical to TRBD1. The V segment lost 2 bases and the J segment 7 bases; nucleotides outside the gene matches: 8. The CDR3 runs 14 residues. Germline V gene sequence: CDR1 SGHDT, CDR2 YYEEEE. In nucleotides, the CDR3 is TGTGCCAGCAGCTTTGGGACAGAGGATGGTGAAGCTTTCTTT. Amino acid sequence: CASSFGTEDGEAFF.

The chain joins TRBV19 to TRBJ1-3; TRBD1 matches 8 bases. CDR3 length: 14 amino acids. J gave up 2 bases and V 7 bases, and 4 bases lay outside the gene matches. Germline CDR1 is LNHDA and CDR2 is SQIVND (reference sequence). CDR3 loop: CASNSQGAGNTIYF. In nucleotides, the CDR3 is TGTGCCAGTAATTCACAGGGGGCTGGAAACACCATATATTTT.

This clone was picked up one time. The chain combines TRBV15 with TRBJ1-4; tentative D call: TRBD1 (5 bases). The CDR3 extends over 16 amino acids. Germline lookup yields CDR1 LNHNV and CDR2 YYDKDF (reference sequence). V gave up 3 bases and J gave up 3 bases, with 14 bases separating them. This CDR3 reads CATSRTATGANEKLFF. The CDR3, as DNA: TGTGCCACCAGCAGGACAGCCACTGGCGCTAATGAAAAACTGTTTTTT.

The J gene is TRBJ2-5, the V gene TRBV18, with 9 nucleotides matching TRBD1. V shed 3 bases, J shed 4 bases, and the junction held 9 bases outside the gene matches. This CDR3 has 16 residues. CDR1 and CDR2 (germline): KGHSH, LQKENI. CDR3 protein: CASSPLLGQGTETQYF. DNA of the CDR3: TGTGCCAGCTCACCCCTTCTGGGACAGGGAACAGAGACCCAGTACTTC.

The chain carries TRBV9 and TRBJ1-2; D not certain. There are 15 residues in the CDR3. Trimming pared 0 bases from V and 0 bases from J, leaving 9 bases between. The germline V gene encodes CDR1 SGDLS and CDR2 YYNGEE. CDR3 sequence reads: CASSVDVAANYGYTF. The CDR3 nucleotides are TGTGCCAGCAGCGTAGATGTGGCGGCTAACTATGGCTACACCTTC.

This clone was seen a handful of times. V is TRBV18 and J is TRBJ1-2; possibly TRBD1 for D (5 bases). The germline V gene encodes CDR1 KGHSH and CDR2 LQKENI. The CDR3 runs to 13 residues. V was trimmed by 3 bases and J by 2 bases, leaving 7 bases between them. CDR3 in amino acids: CASSPDTNYGYTF. CDR3 sequence (DNA): TGTGCCAGCTCACCGGACACGAACTATGGCTACACCTTC.

The chain uses TRBV29-1 and TRBJ1-2; maybe TRBD1 (5 bases). The V gene's germline CDR1 is SQVTM and CDR2 ANQGSEA. The V end was cut by 4 bases, the J end by 8 bases, with 14 bases between. This CDR3 comprises 12 residues. CDR3 DNA sequence: TGCAGCGTTGTATTTCTCAGGACAGGCTACACCTTC. This translates into CSVVFLRTGYTF.

V gene TRBV21-1 combines with J gene TRBJ1-4; the table's D call TRBD1 went unverified against the DNA. TRBV21-1 is a listed pseudogene. The CDR3 length is 15 residues. Here the CDR3 reads CASSKALSRVEKLFF. CDR3 nucleotides: TGTGCCAGCAGCAAAGCGCTGAGCAGGGTTGAAAAACTGTTTTTT.

The V gene is TRBV2, the J gene TRBJ2-4; D is ambiguous. The length of the CDR3 is 15 residues. V was trimmed by 5 bases and J by 5 bases, leaving 16 bases between them. The germline CDR1 and CDR2 sequences are SNHLY and FYNNEI. The CDR3 bases are TGTGCCAGCAGTATAGAGGTGTCGTTCGAAAACATTCAGTACTTC. The encoded protein is CASSIEVSFENIQYF. Full variable domain (missing parts from reference TRBV2 and TRBJ2-4): EPEVTQTPSHQVTQMGQEVILRCVPISNHLYFYWYRQILGQKVEFLVSFYNNEISEKSEIFDDQFSVERPDGSNFTLKIRSTKLEDSAMYFCASSIEVSFENIQYFGAGTRLSVL.

This chain joins TRBV3-1 (or the pseudogene TRBV3-2) and TRBJ1-2; 9 bases align to TRBD1. The CDR3 length is 14 residues. The germline V gene encodes CDR1 LGHDT and CDR2 YNNKEL (reference sequence). Trimming removed 0 bases from V and 7 bases from J; junction bases left unmatched: 3. DNA of the CDR3: TGTGCCAGCAGCCAAGATGGACAGGGGTTTGGCTACACCTTC. This translates into CASSQDGQGFGYTF.

The J gene is TRBJ1-6, the V gene TRBV5-1; D perhaps matches TRBD1 (5 bases). The V gene lost 6 bases and the J gene lost 7 bases, with 14 bases spanning the gap. CDR3 length equals 14 residues. Germline CDR1 reads SGHRS; CDR2 reads YFSETQ. CDR3 residues: CASTQEFYNSPLHF. CDR3 bases: TGCGCCAGCACACAGGAGTTCTACAATTCACCCCTCCACTTT. Using reference TRBV5-1 and TRBJ1-6 for the parts outside the CDR3, the full variable domain is KAGVTQTPRYLIKTRGQQVTLSCSPISGHRSVSWYQQTPGQGLQFLFEYFSETQRNKGNFPGRFSGRQFSNSRSEMNVSTLELGDSALYLCASTQEFYNSPLHFGNGTRLTVT.

The genes are TRBV10-1 and TRBJ1-2, with D unresolved. V was trimmed by 5 bases and J by 8 bases, leaving 6 bases between them. Germline values: CDR1 WNHNN, CDR2 SYGVQD (reference sequence). The CDR3 is 10 residues long. The CDR3 loop reads CASSCKGYTF. The CDR3 bases are TGCGCCAGCAGTTGTAAAGGCTACACCTTC.

V gene TRBV18 combines with J gene TRBJ1-2, with 7 bases matching TRBD1. CDR1 and CDR2 (germline): KGHSH, LQKENI. The CDR3 extends over 15 amino acids. With V trimmed by 3 bases and J by 5 bases, 9 bases remained unmatched. The CDR3 nucleotides read TGTGCCAGCTCACCGTCCGGGACAGAAGTTTATGGCTACACCTTC. As protein: CASSPSGTEVYGYTF.

This clone was found a few times. V is TRBV29-1 and J is TRBJ1-1; D is perhaps TRBD1 (6 bases). There are 13 residues in the CDR3. Trimming stripped 7 bases from V and 4 bases from J, with 16 bases between. Germline CDR1 is SQVTM and CDR2 is ANQGSEA. As DNA, the CDR3 is TGCAGCGCCGAGGGACAATTCGGCACTGAAGCTTTCTTT. Residues: CSAEGQFGTEAFF.

For this clone: Other DNA variants within this sample encode the same CDR3. The chain links TRBV5-1 to TRBJ1-1, with a weak D call TRBD1 (5 bases). This CDR3 has 13 amino acids. With 1 base removed from V and 4 bases from J, the gap between germline ends came to 8 bases. The germline V gene encodes CDR1 SGHRS and CDR2 YFSETQ. The CDR3 region is CASSLQGTTEAFF. The CDR3 DNA is TGCGCCAGCAGCTTGCAGGGCACCACTGAAGCTTTCTTT. Variable domain in full (rest from reference TRBV5-1 and TRBJ1-1): KAGVTQTPRYLIKTRGQQVTLSCSPISGHRSVSWYQQTPGQGLQFLFEYFSETQRNKGNFPGRFSGRQFSNSRSEMNVSTLELGDSALYLCASSLQGTTEAFFGQGTRLTVV.